Following are 26 T cell receptor beta chains from one sample sequenced in a study of shared clonotypes between healthy human individuals. Clones were read by immunoSEQ multiplex PCR, and TCRdb kept only the in-frame ones, dropping some. Among about 680,000 clones listed, around three quarters were seen once. The sequenced sample consisted of memory CD4+ T cells sorted from blood. The subset: CD45RA-negative fraction. The source is a woman between 25 and 40 years old in good health.

The CDR3 DNA reads TGTGCCAGCAGTGAGCAGACCCAGTACTTC. This codes for CASSEQTQYF. The J gene is TRBJ2-5, the V gene TRBV2; D unclear. This CDR3 region has 10 residues. Germline-derived CDR1 and CDR2 are SNHLY and FYNNEI. V was pared by 3 bases and J by 6 bases, with 2 bases between.

A remark on this clone: This same CDR3 is encoded by further DNA sequences in the sample. The chain carries TRBV28 and TRBJ1-5; 7 positions match TRBD1. J lost 1 base, V lost 6 bases, and 6 bases had no gene match. CDR1 MDHEN and CDR2 SYDVKM come from the germline V gene. This CDR3 contains 15 residues. This CDR3 reads CASSNRGGSNQPQHF. The CDR3 DNA reads as TGTGCCAGCAGCAACAGGGGAGGGAGCAATCAGCCCCAGCATTTT. The full variable domain, completed using reference TRBV28 and TRBJ1-5, is DVKVTQSSRYLVKRTGEKVFLECVQDMDHENMFWYRQDPGLGLRLIYFSYDVKMKEKGDIPEGYSVSREKKERFSLILESASTNQTSMYLCASSNRGGSNQPQHFGDGTRLSIL.

This chain links TRBV2 with TRBJ1-1; 9 positions match TRBD1. The CDR3 is 15 amino acids. J lost 1 base, V lost 6 bases, and 6 bases had no gene match. Germline V lookup: CDR1 SNHLY, CDR2 FYNNEI. The CDR3 is CASRKEQGANTEAFF. The CDR3 coding sequence is TGTGCCAGCAGGAAGGAACAGGGGGCGAACACTGAAGCTTTCTTT.

The V gene is TRBV10-3, the J gene TRBJ1-5; no firm D call. The V gene's germline CDR1 is ENHRY and CDR2 SYGVKD. Between the trimmed V and J ends, which lost 2 bases and 7 bases, there was a span of 9 bases. CDR3 length equals 13 residues. This chain's CDR3 is CAISEGAAQPQHF. In DNA form, the CDR3 reads TGTGCCATCAGTGAGGGAGCAGCGCAGCCCCAGCATTTT.

The DNA for the CDR3 is TGTGCCAGCAGTGACAGACCCACTGAAGCTTTCTTT. Amino acids: CASSDRPTEAFF. The V and J genes are TRBV25-1 and TRBJ1-1; D gene ambiguous. V shed 3 bases and J shed 4 bases, with 6 bases lying between them. The CDR3 loop spans 12 amino acids. The germline V gene has CDR1 MGHDK and CDR2 SYGVNS.

The CDR3: CASSGGTGREKLFF. As DNA, the CDR3 is TGTGCCAGCAGTGGGGGGACAGGGCGTGAAAAACTGTTTTTT. The V call is TRBV2, the J call TRBJ1-4; 9 bases are shared with TRBD1. The germline V gene has CDR1 SNHLY and CDR2 FYNNEI. There are 14 residues in the CDR3. V was clipped by 4 bases and J by 7 bases; unmatched bases: 4.

This sequence joins TRBV6-6 and TRBJ2-7, with 9 bases matching TRBD2. The CDR3 runs to 15 residues. V trimming: 0 bases; J trimming: 5 bases; junction bases outside the gene matches: 5. CDR1 MNHNY and CDR2 SVGAGI come from the germline V gene (reference sequence). In nucleotides, the CDR3 is TGTGCCAGCAGTTACTCGGATGTAGCGGGAGACGAGCAGTACTTC. It specifies CASSYSDVAGDEQYF.

The rearrangement joins TRBV18 to TRBJ1-4, with TRBD1 as a possible D gene (5 bases). Germline lookup yields CDR1 KGHSH and CDR2 LQKENI. V lost 3 bases and J lost 7, with 18 bases in between. This CDR3 is 16 amino acids long. CDR3 DNA sequence: TGTGCCAGCTCACCTATCCGGGGGGGACGAGGTGAAAAACTGTTTTTT. This sequence encodes CASSPIRGGRGEKLFF.

Notes on this clone: A read error may be the cause here, since a much bigger clone is one base away. The same CDR3 can be traced to other DNA sequences in this sample. The chain carries TRBV5-4 and TRBJ2-1, with D uncertain. V was clipped by 5 bases and J by 5 bases, with 5 bases between them. Germline V gene lookup returns CDR1 SGHNT and CDR2 YYREEE (reference sequence). This CDR3 is built from 11 residues. The CDR3 sequence: CASSVHNEQFF. CDR3 in DNA: TGTGCCAGCAGTGTTCACAATGAGCAGTTCTTC. Full variable domain (missing parts from reference TRBV5-4 and TRBJ2-1): ETGVTQSPTHLIKTRGQQVTLRCSSQSGHNTVSWYQQALGQGPQFIFQYYREEENGRGNFPPRFSGLQFPNYSSELNVNALELDDSALYLCASSVHNEQFFGPGTRLTVL.

This clone appeared a few times. V and J are TRBV2 and TRBJ2-2; TRBD2 matches 10 bases. This CDR3 has 15 residues. Germline V gene sequence: CDR1 SNHLY, CDR2 FYNNEI. The J segment lost 5 bases and the V segment lost 4 bases, leaving 4 bases of the junction unmatched. The CDR3 region has the DNA TGTGCCAGCAGTGCACTGACTAGCGGGACCGGGGAGCTGTTTTTT. Protein: CASSALTSGTGELFF.

This chain connects TRBV6-1 to TRBJ1-2; tentatively, D is TRBD1 (5 bases). V gave up 6 bases and J gave up 0 bases, with 11 bases separating them. CDR1 MNHNS and CDR2 SASEGT come from the germline V gene. The CDR3 length is 14 residues. This CDR3 reads CASRVGPANYGYTF. CDR3 nucleotides: TGTGCCAGCAGGGTGGGACCTGCTAACTATGGCTACACCTTC.

The chain is built from TRBV5-1 and TRBJ2-3, with D hard to call. The germline V gene has CDR1 SGHRS and CDR2 YFSETQ. The V end lost 6 bases, the J end lost 0 bases, and 8 bases lay between the germline ends. The CDR3 runs to 13 residues. The CDR3 is CASKQSSTDTQYF. The CDR3 nucleotides read TGCGCCAGCAAACAGTCTAGCACAGATACGCAGTATTTT. Full variable domain (remainder filled in from reference TRBV5-1 and TRBJ2-3): KAGVTQTPRYLIKTRGQQVTLSCSPISGHRSVSWYQQTPGQGLQFLFEYFSETQRNKGNFPGRFSGRQFSNSRSEMNVSTLELGDSALYLCASKQSSTDTQYFGPGTRLTVL.

V gene TRBV28 combines with J gene TRBJ1-2; no clear D. Between the trimmed V and J ends, which lost 8 bases and 5 bases, there was a span of 12 bases. CDR3 size: 12 residues. Per the germline V gene, CDR1 is MDHEN and CDR2 is SYDVKM. The CDR3 sequence is CASGLRRYGYTF. In nucleotides, the CDR3 is TGTGCCAGCGGCCTGAGACGGTATGGCTACACCTTC.

As DNA, the CDR3 is TGTGCCAGCAGCCCAACTACGCGGGACATTCAGAGCACAGATACGCAGTATTTT. Translated: CASSPTTRDIQSTDTQYF. The J gene is TRBJ2-3, the V gene TRBV21-1. TRBV21-1 is a known pseudogene. There are 18 residues in the CDR3.

This chain links TRBV25-1 with TRBJ1-2, with TRBD1 matching over 10 bases. The germline gives CDR1 MGHDK, CDR2 SYGVNS. The J segment lost 8 bases and the V segment lost 8 bases, leaving 14 bases of the junction unmatched. This CDR3 contains 15 residues. Written as DNA, the CDR3 is TGTGCCAGCTCCCCGCCGGGACAGGGGTCGTACGGCTACACCTTC. This encodes CASSPPGQGSYGYTF.

The chain has TRBV10-3 and TRBJ2-7; the match to TRBD2 covers 11 bases. CDR1 is ENHRY and CDR2 is SYGVKD in the germline V gene. Trimming removed 5 bases from V and 1 base from J; junction bases left unmatched: 4. CDR3 length equals 15 residues. CDR3: CAISTGTSGSYEQYF. The CDR3 nucleotides are TGTGCCATCAGTACGGGGACTAGCGGATCCTACGAGCAGTACTTC.

This clone was counted only a few times. J is TRBJ2-7 and V is TRBV2; D remains ambiguous. The germline V gene encodes CDR1 SNHLY and CDR2 FYNNEI. The V end was cut by 4 bases, the J end by 0 bases, with 16 bases between. This CDR3 is built from 16 residues. CDR3 protein: CASSGRFGSSSYEQYF. The CDR3 DNA reads TGTGCCAGCAGTGGAAGATTCGGCAGCAGCTCCTACGAGCAGTACTTC.

This clone occurred a few times. The genes are TRBV29-1 and TRBJ2-7; no reliable D call. The CDR3 sequence is 13 residues long. The germline V gene has CDR1 SQVTM and CDR2 ANQGSEA. The V gene lost 6 bases and the J gene lost 2 bases, with 14 bases spanning the gap. CDR3 in DNA: TGCAGCGTCCGTAGGACCGATCCCTACGAGCAGTACTTC. Translating it yields CSVRRTDPYEQYF.

The genes are TRBV11-2 and TRBJ2-7, with 11 bases aligning to TRBD2. The CDR3 covers 15 residues. Trimming cost V 4 bases and J 7 bases; bases outside gene matches: 9. The germline V gene has CDR1 SGHAT and CDR2 FQNNGV. The CDR3 DNA reads as TGTGCCAGCAGCTCCCTAGCGGGGGGCCCTTGGGAGCAGTACTTC. It translates to CASSSLAGGPWEQYF.

This clone was counted only a few times. The CDR3 sequence is CASSKDGNTEAFF. The CDR3 bases are TGTGCCAGCAGCAAGGACGGGAACACTGAAGCTTTCTTT. This sequence joins TRBV7-3 and TRBJ1-1, with D unclear. This CDR3 region has 13 residues. Trimming shortened V by 5 bases and J by 1 base, and 8 bases separated the two germline ends. The germline gives CDR1 SGHTA, CDR2 FQGTGA.

This chain joins TRBV5-1 and TRBJ1-3; D is undetermined. There are 16 residues in the CDR3. Germline V gives CDR1 SGHRS, CDR2 YFSETQ. V was shortened by 2 bases and J by 0 bases, with 12 bases between the two germline ends. CDR3 amino acids: CASSFGVSHSGNTIYF. The CDR3 region has the DNA TGCGCCAGCAGCTTTGGGGTCTCTCACTCTGGAAACACCATATATTTT.

This clone was detected many times. The chain is built from TRBV4-2 and TRBJ1-1, with D possibly matching TRBD1 (6 bases). Germline V gene lookup returns CDR1 LGHNA and CDR2 YNFKEQ. This CDR3 is built from 15 residues. The V end was cut by 4 bases, the J end by 1 base, with 13 bases between. The CDR3 region is CASSRPGQRNTEAFF. DNA for the CDR3: TGTGCCAGCAGCCGCCCTGGACAGAGGAACACTGAAGCTTTCTTT.

The chain couples TRBV28 to TRBJ2-7; D call uncertain. The CDR3 is 12 amino acids. Trimming left V 3 bases short and J 7 bases short, with 10 bases between. CDR1 and CDR2 from the germline V gene are MDHEN and SYDVKM. The CDR3 nucleotides read TGTGCCAGCAGTTTTGGGCAAAGGGAGCAGTACTTC. It encodes CASSFGQREQYF.

The chain is built from TRBV5-4 and TRBJ2-2; TRBD2 might be the D (5 bases). Germline lookup yields CDR1 SGHNT and CDR2 YYREEE (reference sequence). The CDR3 has 15 residues. V shed 5 bases and J shed 7 bases, with 18 bases lying between them. The CDR3 DNA reads as TGTGCCAGCAGTTTAGTGGGCGGGTCTTTCGGGGAGCTGTTTTTT. Its protein product is CASSLVGGSFGELFF.

This clone was picked up a small number of times. The CDR3 coding sequence is TGTGCCAGCAGTGATACCGTCCTCGGGGATCACAATGAGCAGTTCTTC. Its translation: CASSDTVLGDHNEQFF. The chain links TRBV2 to TRBJ2-1; D possibly corresponds to TRBD2 (5 bases). The V gene lost 3 bases and the J gene lost 5 bases, with 17 bases spanning the gap. CDR1 is SNHLY, CDR2 FYNNEI, per germline. The CDR3 extends over 16 amino acids.

This chain uses TRBV19 with TRBJ1-4; D is uncertain. Germline CDR1 and CDR2: LNHDA and SQIVND (reference sequence). The CDR3 covers 13 residues. The V and J ends lost 6 bases and 5 bases respectively, with 10 bases between them. In DNA, the CDR3 is TGTGCCAGTAGCCAGAATTCGAATGAAAAACTGTTTTTT. This translates into CASSQNSNEKLFF.